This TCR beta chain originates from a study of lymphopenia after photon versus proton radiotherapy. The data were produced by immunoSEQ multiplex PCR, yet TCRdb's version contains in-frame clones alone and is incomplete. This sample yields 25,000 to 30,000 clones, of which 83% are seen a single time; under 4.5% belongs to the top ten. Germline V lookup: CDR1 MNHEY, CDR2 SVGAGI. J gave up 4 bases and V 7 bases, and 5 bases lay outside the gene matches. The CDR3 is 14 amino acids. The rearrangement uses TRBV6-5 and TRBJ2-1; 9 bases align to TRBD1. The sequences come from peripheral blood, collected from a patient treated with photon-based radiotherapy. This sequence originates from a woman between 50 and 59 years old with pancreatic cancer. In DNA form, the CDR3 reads TGTGCCAGCACCGAGGGACAGGGTTACAATGAGCAGTTCTTC. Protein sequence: CASTEGQGYNEQFF.